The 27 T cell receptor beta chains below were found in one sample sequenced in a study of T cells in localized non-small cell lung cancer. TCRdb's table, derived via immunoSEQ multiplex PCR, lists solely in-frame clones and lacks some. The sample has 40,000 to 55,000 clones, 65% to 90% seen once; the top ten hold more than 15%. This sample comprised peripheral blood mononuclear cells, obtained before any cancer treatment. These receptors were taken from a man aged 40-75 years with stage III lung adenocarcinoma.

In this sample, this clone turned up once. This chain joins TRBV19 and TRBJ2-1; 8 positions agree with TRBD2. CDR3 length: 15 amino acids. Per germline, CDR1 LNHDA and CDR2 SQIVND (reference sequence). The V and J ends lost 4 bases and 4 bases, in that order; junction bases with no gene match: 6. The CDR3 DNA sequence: TGTGCCAGTAGTAGCCCACCGGGGGGGTACAATGAGCAGTTCTTC. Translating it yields CASSSPPGGYNEQFF.

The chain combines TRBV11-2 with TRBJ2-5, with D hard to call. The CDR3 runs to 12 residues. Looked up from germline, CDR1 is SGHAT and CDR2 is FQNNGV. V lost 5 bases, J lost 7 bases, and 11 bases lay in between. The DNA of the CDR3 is TGTGCCAGCAGCGGCCGTTCTAGGACCCAGTACTTC. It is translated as CASSGRSRTQYF.

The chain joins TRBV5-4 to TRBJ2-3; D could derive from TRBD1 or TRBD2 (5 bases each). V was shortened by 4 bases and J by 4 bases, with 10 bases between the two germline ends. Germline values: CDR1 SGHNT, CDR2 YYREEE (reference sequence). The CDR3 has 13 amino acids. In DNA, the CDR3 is TGTGCCAGCAGCCGGGGACGCCCAGATACGCAGTATTTT. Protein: CASSRGRPDTQYF.

CDR3 nucleotides: TGTGCAAGTCGCTTAGAGTTGGCTACAGCCTACACTGAAGCTTTCTTT. This codes for CASRLELATAYTEAFF. The genes are TRBV12-2 and TRBJ1-1; whether TRBD1, the table's D call, matches the DNA was not checked. TRBV12-2 is reported as a pseudogene. The CDR3 has 16 residues.

The CDR3 loop is CASSQDLKRGDPIPTDTQYF. Written as DNA, the CDR3 is TGTGCCAGCAGCCAAGATTTAAAGCGGGGGGACCCAATACCGACAGATACGCAGTATTTT. The rearrangement joins TRBV14 to TRBJ2-3; 9 bases are a match to TRBD2. V was pared by 0 bases and J by 3 bases, with 16 bases of the junction left unmatched. The CDR3 loop spans 20 amino acids. Germline V gene lookup returns CDR1 SGHDN and CDR2 FVKESK. Drawing the rest from reference TRBV14 and TRBJ2-3, the complete variable domain is EAGVTQFPSHSVIEKGQTVTLRCDPISGHDNLYWYRRVMGKEIKFLLHFVKESKQDESGMPNNRFLAERTGGTYSTLKVQPAELEDSGVYFCASSQDLKRGDPIPTDTQYFGPGTRLTVL.

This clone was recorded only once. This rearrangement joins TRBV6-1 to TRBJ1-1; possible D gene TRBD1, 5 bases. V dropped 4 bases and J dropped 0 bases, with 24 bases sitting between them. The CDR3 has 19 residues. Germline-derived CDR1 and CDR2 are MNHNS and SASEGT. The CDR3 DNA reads TGTGCCAGCAGTGGCCTTCGTCCGGGGCCCATGAACATGAACACTGAAGCTTTCTTT. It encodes CASSGLRPGPMNMNTEAFF.

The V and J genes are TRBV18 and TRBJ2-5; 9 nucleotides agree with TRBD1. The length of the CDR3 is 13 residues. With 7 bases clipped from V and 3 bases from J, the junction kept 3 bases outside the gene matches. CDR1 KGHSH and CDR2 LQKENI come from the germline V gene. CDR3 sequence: CASCRTGEETQYF. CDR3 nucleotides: TGTGCCAGCTGTAGGACAGGGGAAGAGACCCAGTACTTC.

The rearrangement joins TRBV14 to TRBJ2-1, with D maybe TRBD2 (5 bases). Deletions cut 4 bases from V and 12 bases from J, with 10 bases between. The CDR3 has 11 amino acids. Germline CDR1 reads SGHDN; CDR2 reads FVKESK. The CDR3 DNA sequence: TGTGCCAGCAGCCTCGGGGTAGCGCAGTTCTTC. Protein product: CASSLGVAQFF.

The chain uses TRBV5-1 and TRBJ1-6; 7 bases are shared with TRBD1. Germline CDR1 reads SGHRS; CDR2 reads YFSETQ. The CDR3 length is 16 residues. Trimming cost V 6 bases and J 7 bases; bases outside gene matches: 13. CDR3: CASKNPGQTDNSPLHF. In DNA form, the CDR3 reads TGCGCCAGCAAAAACCCGGGACAGACGGACAATTCACCCCTCCACTTT.

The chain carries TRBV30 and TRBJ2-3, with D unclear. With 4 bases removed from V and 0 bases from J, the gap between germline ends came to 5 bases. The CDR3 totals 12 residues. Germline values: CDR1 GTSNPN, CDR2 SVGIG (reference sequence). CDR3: CAWTASTDTQYF. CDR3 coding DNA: TGTGCCTGGACAGCTAGCACAGATACGCAGTATTTT.

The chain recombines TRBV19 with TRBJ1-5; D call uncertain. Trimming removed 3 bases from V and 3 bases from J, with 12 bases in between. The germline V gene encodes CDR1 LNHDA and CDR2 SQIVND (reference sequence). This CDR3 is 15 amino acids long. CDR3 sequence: CASSILRPTNQPQHF. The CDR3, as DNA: TGTGCCAGTAGTATCCTTAGACCGACCAATCAGCCCCAGCATTTT.

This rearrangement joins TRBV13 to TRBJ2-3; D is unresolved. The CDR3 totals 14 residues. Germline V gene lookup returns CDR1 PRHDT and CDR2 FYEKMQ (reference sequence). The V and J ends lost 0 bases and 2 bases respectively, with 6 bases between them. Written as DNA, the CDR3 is TGTGCCAGCAGCTTAGGCCTTGACACAGATACGCAGTATTTT. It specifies CASSLGLDTDTQYF.

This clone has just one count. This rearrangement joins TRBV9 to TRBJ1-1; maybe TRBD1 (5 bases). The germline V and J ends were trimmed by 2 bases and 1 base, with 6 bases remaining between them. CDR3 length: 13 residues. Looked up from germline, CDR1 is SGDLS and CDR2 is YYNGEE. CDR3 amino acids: CASSVQGNTEAFF. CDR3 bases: TGTGCCAGCAGCGTTCAGGGGAACACTGAAGCTTTCTTT.

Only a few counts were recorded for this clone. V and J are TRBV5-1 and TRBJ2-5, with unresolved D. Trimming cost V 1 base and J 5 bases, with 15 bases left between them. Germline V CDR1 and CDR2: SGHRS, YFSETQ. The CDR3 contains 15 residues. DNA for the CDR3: TGCGCCAGCAGCTTGCTGACAAGGCCTTTGGAGACCCAGTACTTC. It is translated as CASSLLTRPLETQYF.

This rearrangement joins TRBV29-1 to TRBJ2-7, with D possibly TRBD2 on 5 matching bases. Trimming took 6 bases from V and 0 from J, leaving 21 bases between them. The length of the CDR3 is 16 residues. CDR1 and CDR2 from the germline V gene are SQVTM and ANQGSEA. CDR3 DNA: TGCAGCGTGACCGGGATTTCAGGAGCGGTCTCCTACGAGCAGTACTTC. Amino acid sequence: CSVTGISGAVSYEQYF.

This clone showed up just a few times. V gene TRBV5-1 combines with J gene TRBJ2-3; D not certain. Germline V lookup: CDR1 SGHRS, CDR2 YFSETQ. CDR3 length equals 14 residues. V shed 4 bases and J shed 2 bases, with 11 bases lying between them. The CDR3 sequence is CASSTTWVTDTQYF. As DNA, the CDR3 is TGCGCCAGCAGCACTACCTGGGTCACAGATACGCAGTATTTT.

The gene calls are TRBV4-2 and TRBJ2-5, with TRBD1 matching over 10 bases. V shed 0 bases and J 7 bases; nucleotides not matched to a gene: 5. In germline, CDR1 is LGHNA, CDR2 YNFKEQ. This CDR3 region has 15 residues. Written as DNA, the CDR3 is TGTGCCAGCAGCCAAGAGACAGGGGGCCATAGGACCCAGTACTTC. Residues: CASSQETGGHRTQYF.

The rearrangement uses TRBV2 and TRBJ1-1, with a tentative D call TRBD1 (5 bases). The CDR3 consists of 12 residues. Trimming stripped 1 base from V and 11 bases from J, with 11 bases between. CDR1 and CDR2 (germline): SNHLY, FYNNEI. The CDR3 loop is CASSEDAGPAFF. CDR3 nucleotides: TGTGCCAGCAGTGAAGACGCAGGGCCGGCTTTCTTT. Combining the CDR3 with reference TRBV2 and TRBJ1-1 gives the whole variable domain EPEVTQTPSHQVTQMGQEVILRCVPISNHLYFYWYRQILGQKVEFLVSFYNNEISEKSEIFDDQFSVERPDGSNFTLKIRSTKLEDSAMYFCASSEDAGPAFFGQGTRLTVV.

The CDR3 sequence: CASSVEGSALYGYTF. DNA for the CDR3: TGTGCCAGCAGCGTAGAAGGGTCGGCCCTGTATGGCTACACCTTC. The chain uses TRBV9 and TRBJ1-2; no firm D call. The CDR3 sequence is 15 residues long. V lost 0 bases and J 5 bases, leaving 14 bases between the germline ends. Germline CDR1 is SGDLS and CDR2 is YYNGEE.

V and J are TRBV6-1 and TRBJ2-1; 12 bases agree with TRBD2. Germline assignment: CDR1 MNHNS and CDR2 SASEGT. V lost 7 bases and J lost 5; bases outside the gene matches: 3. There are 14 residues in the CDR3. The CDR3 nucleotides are TGTGCCAGCATCCGACTAGCGGGGGACAATGAGCAGTTCTTC. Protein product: CASIRLAGDNEQFF.

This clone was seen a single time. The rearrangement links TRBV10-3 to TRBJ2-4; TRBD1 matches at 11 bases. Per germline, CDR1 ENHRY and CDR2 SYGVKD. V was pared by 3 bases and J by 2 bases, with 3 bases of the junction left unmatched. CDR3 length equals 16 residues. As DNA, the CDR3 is TGTGCCATCAGTGAAGGACAGGGGGCGACCAAAAACATTCAGTACTTC. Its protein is CAISEGQGATKNIQYF.

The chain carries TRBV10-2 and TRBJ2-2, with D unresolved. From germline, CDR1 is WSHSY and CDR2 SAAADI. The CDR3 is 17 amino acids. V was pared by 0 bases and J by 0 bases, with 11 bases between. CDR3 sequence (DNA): TGCGCCAGCAGTGAGTCTTTGGGCGGCTCGAACACCGGGGAGCTGTTTTTT. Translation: CASSESLGGSNTGELFF.

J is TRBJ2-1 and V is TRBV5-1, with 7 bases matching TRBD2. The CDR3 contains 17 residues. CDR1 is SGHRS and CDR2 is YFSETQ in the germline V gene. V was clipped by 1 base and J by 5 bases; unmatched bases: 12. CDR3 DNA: TGCGCCAGCAGCTTGACCAGCGGGGTCCCTCCTAACAATGAGCAGTTCTTC. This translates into CASSLTSGVPPNNEQFF.

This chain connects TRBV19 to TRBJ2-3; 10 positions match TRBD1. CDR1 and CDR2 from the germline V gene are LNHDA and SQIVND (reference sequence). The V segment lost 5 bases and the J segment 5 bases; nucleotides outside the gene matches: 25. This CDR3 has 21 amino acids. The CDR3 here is CASSPRLARGTGDARRDTQYF. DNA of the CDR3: TGTGCCAGTAGTCCAAGATTAGCCCGCGGGACAGGGGACGCCAGGAGAGATACGCAGTATTTT.

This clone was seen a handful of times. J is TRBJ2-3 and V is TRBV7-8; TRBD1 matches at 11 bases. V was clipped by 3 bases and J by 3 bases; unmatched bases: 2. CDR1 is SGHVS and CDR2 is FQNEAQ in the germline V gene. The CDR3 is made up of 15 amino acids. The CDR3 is CASSFGQGATDTQYF. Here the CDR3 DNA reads TGTGCCAGCAGCTTTGGACAGGGGGCAACAGATACGCAGTATTTT.

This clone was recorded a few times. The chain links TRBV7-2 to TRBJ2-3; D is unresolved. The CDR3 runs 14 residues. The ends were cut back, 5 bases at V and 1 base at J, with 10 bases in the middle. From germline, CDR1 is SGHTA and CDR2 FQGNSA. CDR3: CASSLSTGTDTQYF. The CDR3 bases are TGTGCCAGCAGCCTCTCCACGGGCACAGATACGCAGTATTTT. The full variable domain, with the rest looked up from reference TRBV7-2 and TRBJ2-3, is GAGVSQSPSNKVTEKGKDVELRCDPISGHTALYWYRQSLGQGLEFLIYFQGNSAPDKSGLPSDRFSAERTGGSVSTLTIQRTQQEDSAVYLCASSLSTGTDTQYFGPGTRLTVL.

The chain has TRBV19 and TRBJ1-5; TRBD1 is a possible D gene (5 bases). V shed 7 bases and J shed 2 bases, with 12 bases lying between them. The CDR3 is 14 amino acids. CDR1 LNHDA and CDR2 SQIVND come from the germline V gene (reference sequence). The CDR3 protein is CASKIGEGNQPQHF. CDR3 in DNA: TGTGCCAGTAAGATAGGGGAGGGCAATCAGCCCCAGCATTTT.